This TCR beta chain was profiled in a study of blood T cell repertoires in COVID-19. Study context: T cells, B-cell-depleted T cells, or PBMCs supplied cDNA or gDNA.

Some clones are missing from TCRdb's copy, which holds only in-frame ones; the method was immunoSEQ multiplex PCR. The sample comprises roughly 110,000 clones, roughly 79% of which are singletons, and roughly 10% rests with the top ten. V was pared by 0 bases and J by 1 base, with 4 bases between. This CDR3 has 13 amino acids. Germline V CDR1 and CDR2: SGDLS, YYNGEE. The clonotype comes from a human donor in a cohort sampled during active COVID-19. The sample taken for sequencing was peripheral blood. The chain combines TRBV9 with TRBJ1-1; D not resolved. The DNA for the CDR3 is TGTGCCAGCAGCGTAGGAGCGAACACTGAAGCTTTCTTT. Its protein is CASSVGANTEAFF.